These 10 T cell receptor beta chains originate from one sample sequenced in a study of T cells in Graves' hyperthyroidism and ophthalmopathy. Amplification of TCR beta CDR3 regions was performed using RNA transcripts as template. In the first-round RT-PCR of the TCR CDR3, the HTBI primer set was used. One entry per CDR3 protein results from TCRdb running MiXCR on the multiplex PCR reads. The data show approximately 600,000 distinct CDR3 sequences, about 20% seen once. Sequenced input: blood. Receptor source: a man between 25 and 39 years old with Graves' ophthalmopathy.

This chain uses TRBV6-1 with TRBJ2-1; D might be TRBD2 (6 bases). Trimming shortened V by 10 bases and J by 5 bases, and 15 bases separated the two germline ends. CDR1 and CDR2 (germline): MNHNS, SASEGT. CDR3 length: 13 amino acids. CDR3 amino acids: CAILRLANNEQFF. For the CDR3, the DNA is TGTGCCATCCTCCGGCTAGCGAACAATGAGCAGTTCTTC.

This chain connects TRBV12-3 or TRBV12-4 to TRBJ2-1; TRBD1 or TRBD2 may be the D gene (5 bases each). Trimming pared 5 bases from V and 16 bases from J, leaving 18 bases between. The CDR3 spans 12 residues. DNA of the CDR3: TGTGCCAGCAGTCTCCCGCCGGGGCCCCCTTTCTTC. As protein: CASSLPPGPPFF.

V gene TRBV7-2 combines with J gene TRBJ1-1, with 12 positions matching TRBD1. The V gene end was trimmed by 3 bases and the J gene end by 5 bases; junction bases not matched to a gene: 7. In germline, CDR1 is SGHTA, CDR2 FQGNSA. The CDR3 sequence is 16 residues long. The chain's CDR3 is CASSFPGQGAETEAFF. The CDR3 region has the DNA TGTGCCAGCAGCTTCCCGGGACAGGGGGCTGAAACTGAAGCTTTCTTT.

This clonotype was detected a few times. The chain joins TRBV6-1 to TRBJ2-1; D is perhaps TRBD1 (6 bases). The CDR3 consists of 14 residues. With 7 bases removed from V and 6 bases from J, the gap between germline ends came to 16 bases. The germline gives CDR1 MNHNS, CDR2 SASEGT. This CDR3 is CASTRTDRSNEQFF. CDR3 coding DNA: TGTGCCAGCACTCGAACGGACAGATCCAATGAGCAGTTCTTC.

This clonotype was detected only a few times. The chain is built from TRBV27 and TRBJ2-1; 7 nucleotides align to TRBD2. V dropped 8 bases and J dropped 1; count of bases not matched to a gene: 5. Per the germline V gene, CDR1 is MNHEY and CDR2 is SMNVEV (reference sequence). This CDR3 region has 14 residues. For the CDR3, the DNA is TGTGCCAGCGTAAAGCGGGGTTCCTACAATGAGCAGTTCTTC. It specifies CASVKRGSYNEQFF.

This clonotype was recorded at least ten times. The gene calls are TRBV27 and TRBJ1-1; perhaps TRBD1 as D (6 bases). The V gene lost 1 base and the J gene lost 0 bases, with 9 bases spanning the gap. The CDR3 sequence is 15 residues long. Germline V gene sequence: CDR1 MNHEY, CDR2 SMNVEV (reference sequence). CDR3 sequence (DNA): TGTGCCAGCAGTTTATTTACAGGGATGAACACTGAAGCTTTCTTT. Its translation: CASSLFTGMNTEAFF.

This clonotype was detected a few times. The V and J genes are TRBV30 and TRBJ2-3, with D possibly matching TRBD2 (6 bases). From germline, CDR1 is GTSNPN and CDR2 SVGIG (reference sequence). V was shortened by 2 bases and J by 5 bases, with 20 bases between the two germline ends. The CDR3 loop spans 16 amino acids. The CDR3 is CAWSITLREPGDTQYF. As DNA, the CDR3 is TGTGCCTGGAGTATCACTTTACGGGAGCCAGGAGATACGCAGTATTTT.

V and J are TRBV9 and TRBJ2-5, with a possible D match to TRBD2 (5 bases). The CDR3 has 15 amino acids. Trimming removed 0 bases from V and 5 bases from J, with 14 bases in between. CDR1 and CDR2 (germline): SGDLS, YYNGEE. The CDR3 loop reads CASSVAGVGEETQYF. The CDR3 nucleotides are TGTGCCAGCAGCGTAGCAGGTGTGGGAGAGGAGACCCAGTACTTC.

J is TRBJ2-1 and V is TRBV6-2 or TRBV6-3; TRBD2 matches 7 bases. CDR3 length equals 16 residues. The trim removed 1 base at V and 6 bases at J, leaving 9 bases unmatched. The V gene's germline CDR1 is MNHEY and CDR2 SVGEGT. CDR3 sequence reads: CASSYLRRELGNEQFF. In DNA form, the CDR3 reads TGTGCCAGCAGTTACTTAAGGCGGGAGCTGGGCAATGAGCAGTTCTTC.

V usage is TRBV2 and J usage is TRBJ2-4, with TRBD1 identical over 9 bases. From germline, CDR1 is SNHLY and CDR2 FYNNEI. This CDR3 has 14 residues. The V and J ends lost 8 bases and 2 bases, in that order; junction bases with no gene match: 4. CDR3 DNA: TGTGCCAGCTTACAGGGGGCGTCCAAAAACATTCAGTACTTC. Its translation: CASLQGASKNIQYF.